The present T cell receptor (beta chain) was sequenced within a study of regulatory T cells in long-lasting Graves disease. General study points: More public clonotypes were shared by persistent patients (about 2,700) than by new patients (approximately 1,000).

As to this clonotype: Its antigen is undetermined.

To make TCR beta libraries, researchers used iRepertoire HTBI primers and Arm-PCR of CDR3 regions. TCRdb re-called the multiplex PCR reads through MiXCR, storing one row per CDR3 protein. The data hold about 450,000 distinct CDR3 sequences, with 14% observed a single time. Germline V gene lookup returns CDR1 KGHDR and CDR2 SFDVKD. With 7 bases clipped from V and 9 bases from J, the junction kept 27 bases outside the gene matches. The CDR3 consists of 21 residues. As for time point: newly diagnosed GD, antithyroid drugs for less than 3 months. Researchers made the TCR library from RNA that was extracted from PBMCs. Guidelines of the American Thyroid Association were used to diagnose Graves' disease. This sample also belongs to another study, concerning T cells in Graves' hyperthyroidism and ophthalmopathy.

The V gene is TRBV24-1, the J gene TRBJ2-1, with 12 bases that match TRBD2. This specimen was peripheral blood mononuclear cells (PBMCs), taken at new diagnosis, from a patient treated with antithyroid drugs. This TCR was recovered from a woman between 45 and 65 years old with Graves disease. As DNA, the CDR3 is TGTGCCACCAGAAATCTCTATCCCGATAGACTAGCGGGAGTGAGGTGCACTGAGCAGTTCTTC. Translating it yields CATRNLYPDRLAGVRCTEQFF.